The subject of this entry is one T cell receptor beta chain. Its antigen remains unidentified. Other DNA sequences in this sample translate to the same CDR3. These data are taken from a study of T cell responses to AZD1222 COVID-19 vaccine. Findings of the study overall: Vaccination with two AZD1222 doses was followed by a rise in Spike-specific TCR breadth and depth. In all cases, repertoires were sampled only after the peak T cell response. White British donors predominated, females outnumbered males, and clonal diversity was possibly underestimated.

Generated by immunoSEQ multiplex PCR, the TCRdb table keeps only in-frame clones and is missing some. The sample shows 100,000 to 150,000 clones, approximately 90% of them seen only once. Specimen: peripheral blood, collected on day 0 of AZD1222 vaccination. The clonotype was recovered from an adult in good health.

CDR3 amino acids: CAWSRGNYGYTF. For the CDR3, the DNA is TGTGCCTGGAGCAGGGGGAACTATGGCTACACCTTC. The chain links TRBV30 to TRBJ1-2; TRBD1 agrees at 7 bases. The trim removed 3 bases at V and 2 bases at J, leaving 0 bases unmatched. This CDR3 spans 12 amino acids. CDR1 GTSNPN and CDR2 SVGIG come from the germline V gene (reference sequence).